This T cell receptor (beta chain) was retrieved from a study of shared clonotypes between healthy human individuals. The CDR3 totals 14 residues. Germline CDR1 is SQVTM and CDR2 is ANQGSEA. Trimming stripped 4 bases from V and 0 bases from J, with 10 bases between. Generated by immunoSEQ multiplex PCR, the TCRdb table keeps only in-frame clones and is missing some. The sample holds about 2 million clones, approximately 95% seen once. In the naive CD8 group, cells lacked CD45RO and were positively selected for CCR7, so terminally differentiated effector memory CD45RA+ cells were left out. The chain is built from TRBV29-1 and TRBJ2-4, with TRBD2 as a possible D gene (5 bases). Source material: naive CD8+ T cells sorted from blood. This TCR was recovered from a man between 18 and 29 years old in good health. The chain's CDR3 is CSVASGIAKNIQYF. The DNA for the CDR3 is TGCAGCGTTGCCTCGGGGATAGCCAAAAACATTCAGTACTTC.